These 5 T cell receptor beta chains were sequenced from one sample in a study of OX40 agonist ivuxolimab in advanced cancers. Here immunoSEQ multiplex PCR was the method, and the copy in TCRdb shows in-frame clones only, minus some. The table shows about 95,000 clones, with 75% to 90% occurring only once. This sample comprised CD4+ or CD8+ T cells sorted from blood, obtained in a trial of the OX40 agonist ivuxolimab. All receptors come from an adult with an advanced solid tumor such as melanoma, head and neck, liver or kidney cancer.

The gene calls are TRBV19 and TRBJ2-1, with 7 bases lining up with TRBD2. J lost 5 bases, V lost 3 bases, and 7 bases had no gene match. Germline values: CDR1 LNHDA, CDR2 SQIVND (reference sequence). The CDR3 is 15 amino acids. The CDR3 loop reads CASSIGEGPHNEQFF. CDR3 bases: TGTGCCAGTAGTATTGGGGAGGGGCCCCACAATGAGCAGTTCTTC.

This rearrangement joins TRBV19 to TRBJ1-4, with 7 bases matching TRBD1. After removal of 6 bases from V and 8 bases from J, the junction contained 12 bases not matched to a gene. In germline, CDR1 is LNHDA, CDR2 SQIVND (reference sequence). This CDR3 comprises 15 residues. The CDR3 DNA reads TGTGCCAGTAGGGAAGACAGGGTGGCTCGAGAAAAACTGTTTTTT. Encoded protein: CASREDRVAREKLFF.

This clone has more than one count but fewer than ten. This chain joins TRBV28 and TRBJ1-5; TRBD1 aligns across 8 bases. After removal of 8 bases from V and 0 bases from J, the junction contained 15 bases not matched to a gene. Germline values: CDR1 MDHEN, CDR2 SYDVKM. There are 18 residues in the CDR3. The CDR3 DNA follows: TGTGCCAGCGGCAAAGGGACAGGAGTCAGTTATAGCAATCAGCCCCAGCATTTT. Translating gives CASGKGTGVSYSNQPQHF.

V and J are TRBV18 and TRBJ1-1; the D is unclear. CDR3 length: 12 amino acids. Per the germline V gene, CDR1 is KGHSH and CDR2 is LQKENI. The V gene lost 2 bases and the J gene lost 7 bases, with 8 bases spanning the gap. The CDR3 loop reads CASSPGESEAFF. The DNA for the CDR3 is TGTGCCAGCTCACCAGGGGAGAGTGAAGCTTTCTTT.

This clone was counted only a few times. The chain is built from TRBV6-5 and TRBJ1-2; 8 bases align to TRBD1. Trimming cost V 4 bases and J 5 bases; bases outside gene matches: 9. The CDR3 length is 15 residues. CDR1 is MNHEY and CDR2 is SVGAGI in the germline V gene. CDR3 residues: CASSSSGTGAYGYTF. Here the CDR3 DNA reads TGTGCCAGCAGTTCATCCGGGACAGGAGCTTATGGCTACACCTTC.